This TCR beta chain appears in the sequencing data of a study of blood T cell repertoires in COVID-19. Overall study: Acute and convalescent COVID-19 samples came from the United States, Italy and Spain. The analysed material was cDNA or gDNA that came from T cells, B-cell-depleted T cells, or PBMCs.

In the original analysis: Reference gene primer amplification yielded estimated nucleated cell counts. The method was immunoSEQ multiplex PCR; TCRdb's version includes in-frame clones alone and lacks a portion of them. V and J calls and clone size are as listed in that table; D and trimming were resolved from the DNA. The table shows about 100,000 clones, with around four fifths occurring only once. This CDR3 spans 15 amino acids. CDR1 is SGHTS, CDR2 YDEGEE, per germline. Trimming stripped 3 bases from V and 4 bases from J, with 16 bases between. This sequence was found in a woman in her seventies with acute or convalescent COVID-19. The chain has TRBV5-8 and TRBJ1-2, with D possibly matching TRBD1 (5 bases). Sequenced sample: peripheral blood. The CDR3 spells CASSSGDSIPYGYTF. CDR3 nucleotide sequence: TGTGCCAGCAGCTCGGGGGATTCAATCCCCTATGGCTACACCTTC.